These 11 T cell receptor beta chains originate from one sample sequenced in a study of blood T cell repertoires in COVID-19. The data were produced by immunoSEQ multiplex PCR, yet TCRdb's version contains in-frame clones alone and is incomplete. This table holds about 130,000 clones, about 86% found once. Sequencing input: peripheral blood. Receptor source: a woman aged 45-65 years with acute or convalescent COVID-19.

The rearrangement uses TRBV2 and TRBJ2-2; D gene ambiguous. Germline CDR1 reads SNHLY; CDR2 reads FYNNEI. The CDR3 has 15 amino acids. DNA for the CDR3: TGTGCGGGCAGAGAGCTCTCCGCGAACACCGGGGAGCTGTTTTTT. It yields the protein CAGRELSANTGELFF.

The chain's CDR3 is CASSRRLAGIGEQFF. For the CDR3, the DNA is TGTGCCAGCAGCCGCCGACTAGCGGGGATCGGGGAGCAGTTCTTC. The rearrangement uses TRBV7-2 and TRBJ2-1, with TRBD2 matching 11 bases. Germline V gene lookup returns CDR1 SGHTA and CDR2 FQGNSA. V gave up 5 bases and J gave up 10 bases; unmatched junction bases: 10. This CDR3 has 15 residues.

The rearrangement links TRBV19 to TRBJ1-4; D possibly corresponds to TRBD1 (6 bases). Trimming removed 6 bases from V and 4 bases from J, with 12 bases in between. Germline V CDR1 and CDR2: LNHDA, SQIVND (reference sequence). This CDR3 region has 14 residues. The CDR3 protein is CASRPGHLNEKLFF. CDR3 DNA sequence: TGTGCCAGTAGACCGGGACACCTTAATGAAAAACTGTTTTTT.

Concerning this clone itself: The germline gene is not matched at one end of the junction; a read error may be the cause. The chain employs TRBV5-1 and TRBJ2-3; no definite D call. This CDR3 region has 14 residues. Germline loops: CDR1 SGHRS, CDR2 YFSETQ. CDR3 amino acids: CASSFPGNTDTQYF. Written as DNA, the CDR3 is TGCGCCAGCAGCTTTCCAGGAAACACAGATACACAGTATTTT.

The CDR3 nucleotides read TGTGCCAGCAGCTTAGATCCCTCCGGGGGGGATACGCAGTATTTT. As protein: CASSLDPSGGDTQYF. This chain links TRBV11-2 with TRBJ2-3, with TRBD2 matching over 7 bases. The CDR3 is made up of 15 amino acids. The ends lost 0 bases at V and 6 bases at J; junction bases unmatched: 6. Per germline, CDR1 SGHAT and CDR2 FQNNGV.

The rearrangement links TRBV29-1 to TRBJ2-1; weak D call: TRBD2 (5 bases). The CDR3 is 14 residues long. Trimming took off 4 bases at V and 0 bases at J, with 10 bases between the two ends. CDR1 is SQVTM, CDR2 ANQGSEA, per germline. This chain's CDR3 is CSVGRAGSYNEQFF. Written as DNA, the CDR3 is TGCAGCGTTGGGCGGGCGGGCTCCTACAATGAGCAGTTCTTC.

The gene calls are TRBV7-8 and TRBJ1-5; 8 nucleotides align to TRBD1. Trimming took 2 bases from V and 6 from J; bases not matched to a gene: 6. CDR3 size: 15 residues. Germline lookup yields CDR1 SGHVS and CDR2 FQNEAQ. This chain's CDR3 is CASSLWQGAGQPQHF. The CDR3 DNA is TGTGCCAGCAGCTTATGGCAGGGGGCAGGTCAGCCCCAGCATTTT. Filled out from reference TRBV7-8 and TRBJ1-5, the complete variable domain reads GAGVSQSPRYKVAKRGQDVALRCDPISGHVSLFWYQQALGQGPEFLTYFQNEAQLDKSGLPSDRFFAERPEGSVSTLKIQRTQQEDSAVYLCASSLWQGAGQPQHFGDGTRLSIL.

This clone is a singleton in its sample. This chain joins TRBV19 and TRBJ1-5, with 10 bases fitting TRBD1. This CDR3 has 16 residues. V lost 3 bases, J lost 5 bases, and 7 bases stayed unmatched. Germline lookup yields CDR1 LNHDA and CDR2 SQIVND (reference sequence). The CDR3, as DNA: TGTGCCAGTAGTATCCCAGGGACAGGGGCGTATCAGCCCCAGCATTTT. Translated, it gives CASSIPGTGAYQPQHF.

The gene calls are TRBV5-1 and TRBJ2-3; D uncertain. Trimming took 0 bases from V and 0 from J, leaving 8 bases between them. Germline V gene sequence: CDR1 SGHRS, CDR2 YFSETQ. The CDR3 contains 15 residues. As DNA, the CDR3 is TGCGCCAGCAGCTTGGCGAGTTATAGCACAGATACGCAGTATTTT. Amino acids: CASSLASYSTDTQYF.

The chain couples TRBV6-6 to TRBJ1-2, with D possibly matching TRBD1 (6 bases). V was shortened by 11 bases and J by 8 bases, with 15 bases between the two germline ends. The germline V gene has CDR1 MNHNY and CDR2 SVGAGI (reference sequence). CDR3 size: 11 residues. In DNA, the CDR3 is TGTGCCTTACAGGGAGGGAAGGGCTACACCTTC. Protein product: CALQGGKGYTF.

V and J are TRBV11-2 and TRBJ1-2; TRBD1 is a possible D gene (5 bases). Germline-derived CDR1 and CDR2 are SGHAT and FQNNGV. The V and J ends lost 2 bases and 6 bases respectively, with 10 bases between them. The CDR3 sequence is 13 residues long. This chain's CDR3 is CASSLRQSDGYTF. CDR3 nucleotide sequence: TGTGCCAGCAGCTTAAGACAGTCGGATGGCTACACCTTC.